The 22 T cell receptor beta chains given below trace back to one sample, sequenced in a study of blood T cell repertoires in COVID-19. TCRdb keeps only in-frame clones here, not all; method: immunoSEQ multiplex PCR. This sample has about 370,000 clones, with nearly 90% found just once. Sequenced sample: peripheral blood. These receptors were collected from a man between 18 and 35 years old with active or convalescent COVID-19.

This chain uses TRBV19 with TRBJ1-4; 7 positions agree with TRBD1. CDR3 length: 14 residues. Germline CDR1 reads LNHDA; CDR2 reads SQIVND (reference sequence). V was pared by 8 bases and J by 2 bases, with 5 bases of the junction left unmatched. The CDR3 DNA reads as TGTGCCAGTCCGCCGGGACAGACTAATGAAAAACTGTTTTTT. It specifies CASPPGQTNEKLFF.

J is TRBJ2-1 and V is TRBV4-3; 9 bases line up with TRBD1. The trim removed 4 bases at V and 0 bases at J, leaving 4 bases unmatched. The CDR3 sequence is 16 residues long. Germline-derived CDR1 and CDR2 are LGHNA and YSLEER. The CDR3 spells CASSPDRGLSYNEQFF. CDR3 bases: TGCGCCAGCAGCCCGGACAGGGGCCTCTCCTACAATGAGCAGTTCTTC.

The gene calls are TRBV9 and TRBJ1-1; the D gene is possibly TRBD1 (6 bases). V lost 0 bases and J lost 1, with 10 bases in between. This CDR3 spans 15 amino acids. Germline V gene sequence: CDR1 SGDLS, CDR2 YYNGEE. The CDR3 loop reads CASSVVGARNTEAFF. DNA of the CDR3: TGTGCCAGCAGCGTAGTGGGGGCCCGGAACACTGAAGCTTTCTTT.

This clone was recorded only once. The chain employs TRBV6-2 or TRBV6-3 and TRBJ2-7; tentatively, D is TRBD1 (6 bases). Germline lookup yields CDR1 MNHEY and CDR2 SVGEGT. The V end lost 6 bases, the J end lost 3 bases, and 18 bases lay between the germline ends. The CDR3 runs to 15 residues. DNA of the CDR3: TGTGCCAGCAGCCTCGGACAGCTCTCCTACTACGAGCAGTACTTC. This gives the protein CASSLGQLSYYEQYF.

The chain links TRBV5-1 to TRBJ2-1; perhaps TRBD2 as D (6 bases). Germline lookup yields CDR1 SGHRS and CDR2 YFSETQ. CDR3 size: 17 residues. Trimming removed 0 bases at V and 1 base at J, with 14 bases between. Here the CDR3 DNA reads TGCGCCAGCAGCTTGGGTGGGACCGCGGGGTCCTACAATGAGCAGTTCTTC. The encoded protein is CASSLGGTAGSYNEQFF. The full variable domain, its missing parts supplied by reference TRBV5-1 and TRBJ2-1, is KAGVTQTPRYLIKTRGQQVTLSCSPISGHRSVSWYQQTPGQGLQFLFEYFSETQRNKGNFPGRFSGRQFSNSRSEMNVSTLELGDSALYLCASSLGGTAGSYNEQFFGPGTRLTVL.

The chain employs TRBV7-2 and TRBJ2-7, with 7 bases identical to TRBD1. V dropped 6 bases and J dropped 3; count of bases not matched to a gene: 11. The CDR3 length is 15 residues. Germline V gene lookup returns CDR1 SGHTA and CDR2 FQGNSA. Here the CDR3 DNA reads TGTGCCAGCAGGCTAACCCGGGACAGCTACTACGAGCAGTACTTC. Protein product: CASRLTRDSYYEQYF. The complete variable domain, with remaining parts taken from reference TRBV7-2 and TRBJ2-7, reads GAGVSQSPSNKVTEKGKDVELRCDPISGHTALYWYRQSLGQGLEFLIYFQGNSAPDKSGLPSDRFSAERTGGSVSTLTIQRTQQEDSAVYLCASRLTRDSYYEQYFGPGTRLTVT.

The gene calls are TRBV5-6 and TRBJ2-3; the match to TRBD2 covers 14 bases. The CDR3 loop spans 16 amino acids. V gave up 5 bases and J gave up 3 bases; unmatched junction bases: 5. Germline V gives CDR1 SGHDT, CDR2 YYEEEE. The CDR3 sequence: CASSSTSGGATDTQYF. CDR3 DNA: TGTGCCAGCAGTTCGACTAGCGGGGGGGCGACAGATACGCAGTATTTT.

The chain couples TRBV29-1 to TRBJ2-6, with D possibly TRBD1 on 6 matching bases. This CDR3 spans 19 amino acids. Germline CDR1 and CDR2: SQVTM and ANQGSEA. V was pared by 0 bases and J by 0 bases, with 18 bases between. Here the CDR3 reads CSVEDLSQGSSSGANVLTF. CDR3 coding DNA: TGCAGCGTTGAAGACCTATCACAGGGTTCCTCCTCTGGGGCCAACGTCCTGACTTTC.

The chain has TRBV18 and TRBJ2-4, with 9 bases identical to TRBD1. CDR1 and CDR2 from the germline V gene are KGHSH and LQKENI. This CDR3 region has 14 residues. J gave up 6 bases and V 3 bases, and 3 bases lay outside the gene matches. CDR3 bases: TGTGCCAGCTCACCGGGACAGGGTTTAAACATTCAGTACTTC. Translation gives CASSPGQGLNIQYF. The full variable domain, rest sourced from reference TRBV18 and TRBJ2-4, is NAGVMQNPRHLVRRRGQEARLRCSPMKGHSHVYWYRQLPEEGLKFMVYLQKENIIDESGMPKERFSAEFPKEGPSILRIQQVVRGDSAAYFCASSPGQGLNIQYFGAGTRLSVL.

The chain is built from TRBV20-1 and TRBJ2-1, with TRBD2 matching over 10 bases. The CDR3 is made up of 14 amino acids. V shed 3 bases, J shed 4 bases, and the junction held 3 bases outside the gene matches. Germline V CDR1 and CDR2: DFQATT, SNEGSKA (reference sequence). Here the CDR3 DNA reads TGCAGTGCTAGTGGGACTAGCGTTTACAATGAGCAGTTCTTC. Translated: CSASGTSVYNEQFF.

CDR3: CASSELRGIDTDTQYF. CDR3 nucleotide sequence: TGTGCCAGCAGTGAACTTCGGGGGATTGATACAGATACGCAGTATTTT. The V gene is TRBV25-1, the J gene TRBJ2-3; TRBD2 is a possible D gene (6 bases). Trimming stripped 2 bases from V and 3 bases from J, with 15 bases between. Germline CDR1 MGHDK, CDR2 SYGVNS. The CDR3 is 16 residues long.

The chain joins TRBV7-6 to TRBJ2-3; 7 bases map to TRBD2. Trimming cost V 1 base and J 2 bases; bases outside gene matches: 6. The CDR3 has 16 amino acids. CDR1 is SGHVS, CDR2 FNYEAQ, per germline. DNA of the CDR3: TGTGCCAGCAGCTTAGAATGGGAGGGTAACACAGATACGCAGTATTTT. This gives the protein CASSLEWEGNTDTQYF.

The chain uses TRBV6-6 and TRBJ2-1, with a weak D call TRBD1 (6 bases). V lost 3 bases and J lost 6, with 12 bases in between. The CDR3 consists of 14 residues. The germline V gene has CDR1 MNHNY and CDR2 SVGAGI (reference sequence). The CDR3 loop is CASSYPGQFNEQFF. CDR3 coding DNA: TGTGCCAGCAGTTATCCCGGACAGTTCAATGAGCAGTTCTTC.

Here the CDR3 reads CASSLLQGGNSPLHF. The CDR3 DNA sequence: TGTGCCAGCAGCTTGCTCCAGGGAGGTAATTCACCCCTCCACTTT. The J gene is TRBJ1-6, the V gene TRBV5-6; D is possibly TRBD1 (5 bases). Germline lookup yields CDR1 SGHDT and CDR2 YYEEEE. This CDR3 spans 15 amino acids. Trimming took off 1 base at V and 6 bases at J, with 11 bases between the two ends.

This rearrangement joins TRBV18 to TRBJ2-2; D gene unclear. Germline loops: CDR1 KGHSH, CDR2 LQKENI. Trimming pared 0 bases from V and 5 bases from J, leaving 7 bases between. There are 14 residues in the CDR3. The CDR3 protein is CASSPPAVTGELFF. For the CDR3, the DNA is TGTGCCAGCTCACCACCGGCCGTAACCGGGGAGCTGTTTTTT. The complete variable domain, with remaining parts taken from reference TRBV18 and TRBJ2-2, reads NAGVMQNPRHLVRRRGQEARLRCSPMKGHSHVYWYRQLPEEGLKFMVYLQKENIIDESGMPKERFSAEFPKEGPSILRIQQVVRGDSAAYFCASSPPAVTGELFFGEGSRLTVL.

The chain recombines TRBV7-3 with TRBJ1-1; D may be TRBD1 (5 bases). CDR1 is SGHTA, CDR2 FQGTGA, per germline. The CDR3 has 16 amino acids. V lost 1 base, J lost 0 bases, and 12 bases lay in between. In DNA form, the CDR3 reads TGTGCCAGCAGCTTAAATCCAGGGATAGTGAACACTGAAGCTTTCTTT. Translated: CASSLNPGIVNTEAFF.

The chain is built from TRBV19 and TRBJ1-1, with D possibly matching TRBD1 (5 bases). V lost 7 bases and J 3 bases, leaving 21 bases between the germline ends. This CDR3 comprises 16 residues. Looked up from germline, CDR1 is LNHDA and CDR2 is SQIVND (reference sequence). CDR3 nucleotide sequence: TGTGCCAGTACTACTAAGTCGGCAGGGACTGACACTGAAGCTTTCTTT. Its protein product is CASTTKSAGTDTEAFF.

This clone was observed once. The rearrangement joins TRBV15 to TRBJ2-3; maybe TRBD1 (6 bases). Trimming shortened V by 5 bases and J by 1 base, and 19 bases separated the two germline ends. Germline CDR1 reads LNHNV; CDR2 reads YYDKDF (reference sequence). CDR3 size: 17 residues. The CDR3 nucleotides read TGTGCCACCAGCCCGTCCCGGGACACCCCACGCACAGATACGCAGTATTTT. This codes for CATSPSRDTPRTDTQYF.

The chain is built from TRBV6-5 and TRBJ1-2; TRBD1 aligns across 7 bases. Germline V gene lookup returns CDR1 MNHEY and CDR2 SVGAGI. The CDR3 has 13 residues. V was clipped by 8 bases and J by 4 bases; unmatched bases: 7. Here the CDR3 reads CASCRGVGYGYTF. The CDR3 DNA is TGTGCCAGCTGCAGGGGGGTTGGCTATGGCTACACCTTC.

J is TRBJ1-1 and V is TRBV13, with 9 bases that match TRBD1. This CDR3 region has 14 residues. V was pared by 6 bases and J by 5 bases, with 7 bases of the junction left unmatched. The germline gives CDR1 PRHDT, CDR2 FYEKMQ (reference sequence). As DNA, the CDR3 is TGTGCCAGCAGGGAAACAGGGGGCCGGACTGAAGCTTTCTTT. Protein sequence: CASRETGGRTEAFF.

This chain links TRBV6-5 with TRBJ2-5, with a tentative D call TRBD1 (6 bases). This CDR3 contains 12 residues. Germline lookup yields CDR1 MNHEY and CDR2 SVGAGI. V was pared by 10 bases and J by 1 base, with 10 bases between. The CDR3 is CATNRVQETQYF. The DNA for the CDR3 is TGTGCCACCAACAGGGTCCAAGAGACCCAGTACTTC.

The genes are TRBV12-3 or TRBV12-4 and TRBJ2-5; D is unresolved. The CDR3 runs 13 residues. V was pared by 10 bases and J by 0 bases, with 12 bases between. The CDR3 protein is CATLLSHQETQYF. The CDR3 coding sequence is TGTGCCACTCTCCTTTCTCACCAAGAGACCCAGTACTTC.